The source of this T cell receptor beta chain is a study of lymphopenia after photon versus proton radiotherapy. Study-wide findings and caveats: Post-nadir diversity loss with photons came from oligoclonal expansion, particularly CD8+ Temra cells.

About this clone itself: The antigen is not known.

Per the germline V gene, CDR1 is SGHVS and CDR2 is FQNEAQ. J lost 14 bases, V lost 6 bases, and 13 bases had no gene match. The CDR3 is 13 amino acids. Some clones are missing from TCRdb's copy, which holds only in-frame ones; the method was immunoSEQ multiplex PCR. The table includes approximately 91,000 clones, around four fifths detected once. The sequences come from peripheral blood, collected from a patient treated with proton-based radiotherapy. This receptor was identified in a man aged 60 to 69 with pancreatic cancer. The chain uses TRBV7-8 and TRBJ2-4, with TRBD2 matching over 7 bases. In nucleotides, the CDR3 is TGTGCCAGCAGACTAAATCTAGCGGAGCCTGAGTACTTC. Its protein is CASRLNLAEPEYF. The variable domain in full, with the rest retrieved from reference TRBV7-8 and TRBJ2-4, is GAGVSQSPRYKVAKRGQDVALRCDPISGHVSLFWYQQALGQGPEFLTYFQNEAQLDKSGLPSDRFFAERPEGSVSTLKIQRTQQEDSAVYLCASRLNLAEPEYFGAGTRLSVL.